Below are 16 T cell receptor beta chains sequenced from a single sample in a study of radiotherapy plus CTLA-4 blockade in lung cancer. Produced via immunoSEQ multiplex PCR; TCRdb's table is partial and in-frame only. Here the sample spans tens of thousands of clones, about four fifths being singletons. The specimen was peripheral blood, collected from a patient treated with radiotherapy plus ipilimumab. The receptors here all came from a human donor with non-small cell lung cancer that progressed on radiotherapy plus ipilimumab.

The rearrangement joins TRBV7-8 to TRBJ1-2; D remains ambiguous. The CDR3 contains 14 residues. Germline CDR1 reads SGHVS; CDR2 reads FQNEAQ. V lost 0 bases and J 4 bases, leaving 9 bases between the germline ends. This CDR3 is CASSLAIRSYGYTF. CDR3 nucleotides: TGTGCCAGCAGCTTAGCTATAAGGAGCTATGGCTACACCTTC.

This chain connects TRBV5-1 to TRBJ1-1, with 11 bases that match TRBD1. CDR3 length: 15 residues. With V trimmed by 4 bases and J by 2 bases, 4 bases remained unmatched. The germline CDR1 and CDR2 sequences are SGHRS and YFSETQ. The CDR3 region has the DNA TGCGCCAGCAGCCAGGGACAGGGGGGTAACACTGAAGCTTTCTTT. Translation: CASSQGQGGNTEAFF.

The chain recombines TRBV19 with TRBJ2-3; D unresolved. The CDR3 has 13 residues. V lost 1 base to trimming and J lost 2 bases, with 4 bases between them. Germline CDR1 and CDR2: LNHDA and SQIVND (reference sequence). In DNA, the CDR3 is TGTGCCAGTAGTATAGTAACCACAGATACGCAGTATTTT. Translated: CASSIVTTDTQYF.

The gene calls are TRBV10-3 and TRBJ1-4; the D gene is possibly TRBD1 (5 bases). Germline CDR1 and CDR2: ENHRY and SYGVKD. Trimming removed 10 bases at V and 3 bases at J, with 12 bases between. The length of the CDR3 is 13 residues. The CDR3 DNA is TGTGCCACCCGGTGGGACGCTAATGAAAAACTGTTTTTT. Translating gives CATRWDANEKLFF.

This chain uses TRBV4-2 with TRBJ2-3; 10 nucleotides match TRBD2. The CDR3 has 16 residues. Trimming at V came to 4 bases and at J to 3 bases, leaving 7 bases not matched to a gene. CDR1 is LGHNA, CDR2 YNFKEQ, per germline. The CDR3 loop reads CASSRTAGGPTDTQYF. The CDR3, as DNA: TGTGCCAGCAGCCGCACAGCGGGGGGGCCGACAGATACGCAGTATTTT.

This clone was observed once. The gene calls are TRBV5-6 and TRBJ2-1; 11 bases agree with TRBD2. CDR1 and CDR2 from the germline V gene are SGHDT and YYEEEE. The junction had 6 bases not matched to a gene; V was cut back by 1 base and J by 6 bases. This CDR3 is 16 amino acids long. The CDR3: CASSLLASGGSNEQFF. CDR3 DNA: TGTGCCAGCAGCTTGTTGGCTAGCGGGGGGTCCAATGAGCAGTTCTTC.

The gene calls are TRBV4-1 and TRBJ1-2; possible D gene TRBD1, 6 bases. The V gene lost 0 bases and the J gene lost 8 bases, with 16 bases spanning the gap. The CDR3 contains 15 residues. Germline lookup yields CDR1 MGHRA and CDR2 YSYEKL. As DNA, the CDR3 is TGCGCCAGCAGCCAAGAGATCTGGTCAAGGGGGGGCTACACCTTC. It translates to CASSQEIWSRGGYTF.

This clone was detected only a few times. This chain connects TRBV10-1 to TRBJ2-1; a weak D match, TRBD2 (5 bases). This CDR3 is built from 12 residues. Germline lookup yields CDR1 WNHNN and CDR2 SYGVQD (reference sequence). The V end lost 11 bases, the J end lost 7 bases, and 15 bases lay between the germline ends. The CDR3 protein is CAGTYTGNEQFF. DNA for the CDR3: TGCGCCGGTACATATACGGGGAATGAGCAGTTCTTC.

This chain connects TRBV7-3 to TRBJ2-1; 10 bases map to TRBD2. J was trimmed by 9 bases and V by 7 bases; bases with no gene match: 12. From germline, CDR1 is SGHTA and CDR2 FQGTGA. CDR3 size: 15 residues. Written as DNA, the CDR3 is TGTGCCAGCAACGCAGCGGGAGGGCCGCGGGGTGAGCAGTTCTTC. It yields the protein CASNAAGGPRGEQFF.

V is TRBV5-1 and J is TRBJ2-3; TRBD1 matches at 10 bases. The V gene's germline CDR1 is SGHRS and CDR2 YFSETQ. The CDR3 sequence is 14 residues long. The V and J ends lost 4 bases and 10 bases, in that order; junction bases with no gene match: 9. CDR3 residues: CASSANRDRGPQYF. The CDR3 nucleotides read TGCGCCAGCAGCGCAAACCGGGACAGGGGACCGCAGTATTTT.

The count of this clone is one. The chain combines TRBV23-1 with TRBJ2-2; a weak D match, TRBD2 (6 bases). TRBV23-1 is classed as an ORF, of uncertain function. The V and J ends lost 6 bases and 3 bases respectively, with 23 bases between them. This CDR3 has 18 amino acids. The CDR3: CASSPAGPPATHTGELFF. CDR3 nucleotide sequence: TGCGCCAGCAGCCCTGCGGGACCGCCTGCCACCCACACCGGGGAGCTGTTTTTT.

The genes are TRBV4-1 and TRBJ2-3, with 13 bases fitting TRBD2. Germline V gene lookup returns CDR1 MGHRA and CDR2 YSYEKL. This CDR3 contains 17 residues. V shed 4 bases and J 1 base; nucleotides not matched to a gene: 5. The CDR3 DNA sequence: TGCGCCAGCAGCCTGGGACTAGCGGGGTCACGCACAGATACGCAGTATTTT. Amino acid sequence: CASSLGLAGSRTDTQYF.

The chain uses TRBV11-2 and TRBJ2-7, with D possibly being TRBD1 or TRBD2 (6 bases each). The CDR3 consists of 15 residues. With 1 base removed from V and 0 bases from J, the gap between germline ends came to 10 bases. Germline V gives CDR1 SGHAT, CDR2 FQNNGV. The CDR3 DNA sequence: TGTGCCAGCAGCTTAGGTCCGGGGGCCTCCTACGAGCAGTACTTC. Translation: CASSLGPGASYEQYF. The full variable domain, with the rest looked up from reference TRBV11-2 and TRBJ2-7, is EAGVAQSPRYKIIEKRQSVAFWCNPISGHATLYWYQQILGQGPKLLIQFQNNGVVDDSQLPKDRFSAERLKGVDSTLKIQPAKLEDSAVYLCASSLGPGASYEQYFGPGTRLTVT.

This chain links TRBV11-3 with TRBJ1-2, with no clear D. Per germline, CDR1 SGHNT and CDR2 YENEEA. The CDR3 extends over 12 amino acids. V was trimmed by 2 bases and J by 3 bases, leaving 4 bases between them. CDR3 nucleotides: TGTGCCAGCAGCTTAAGTGACTATGGCTACACCTTC. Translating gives CASSLSDYGYTF.

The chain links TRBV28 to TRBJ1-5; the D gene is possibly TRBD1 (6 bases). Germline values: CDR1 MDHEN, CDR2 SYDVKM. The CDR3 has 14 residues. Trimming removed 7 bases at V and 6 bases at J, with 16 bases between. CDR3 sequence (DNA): TGTGCCAGCATTAGGGGGGGGATCATTCAGCCCCAGCATTTT. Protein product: CASIRGGIIQPQHF.

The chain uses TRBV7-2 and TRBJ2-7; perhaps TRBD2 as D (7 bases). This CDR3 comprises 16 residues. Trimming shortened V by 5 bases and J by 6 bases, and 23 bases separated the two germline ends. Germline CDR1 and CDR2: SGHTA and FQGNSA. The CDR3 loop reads CASSPRGGRPIGEQYF. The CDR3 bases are TGTGCCAGCAGCCCGAGGGGGGGGAGGCCCATAGGCGAGCAGTACTTC. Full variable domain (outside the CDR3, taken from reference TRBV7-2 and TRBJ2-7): GAGVSQSPSNKVTEKGKDVELRCDPISGHTALYWYRQSLGQGLEFLIYFQGNSAPDKSGLPSDRFSAERTGGSVSTLTIQRTQQEDSAVYLCASSPRGGRPIGEQYFGPGTRLTVT.